This record covers a single TCR beta chain. The sample originates from a study of blood T cell repertoires in COVID-19. The wider study: Samples came from the United States, Italy and Spain, spanning acute and convalescent COVID-19.

Germline assignment: CDR1 SGHAT and CDR2 FQNNGV. V lost 5 bases, J lost 4 bases, and 18 bases lay in between. CDR3 length: 16 residues. Authors' methods: Estimation of nucleated cell counts was performed using reference gene primer amplification. Clones were read by immunoSEQ multiplex PCR, and TCRdb kept only the in-frame ones, dropping some. V, J and clone size are those of that table, while D and trimming were read from the DNA. Counted here are under 250,000 clones, approximately 80% occurring once; the ten biggest clones make up 9.5% to 15%. Sequencing was performed on peripheral blood. This sequence originates from a human donor in a cohort sampled during active COVID-19. The chain is built from TRBV11-2 and TRBJ2-1; tentative D call: TRBD2 (5 bases). CDR3 sequence reads: CASSIPPVGEYNEQFF. The CDR3 nucleotides read TGTGCCAGCAGCATACCCCCAGTGGGAGAATACAATGAGCAGTTCTTC.